These T cell receptor beta chains were read from a single sample in a study of beta chain features in type 1 diabetes. Repertoires were generated with immunoSEQ multiplex PCR, while TCRdb's copy carries only in-frame clones and drops some. The repertoire holds about 300,000 clones, with under 8.5% as singletons. Sequencing used central memory CD4+ T cells from blood. The receptors stem from a woman between 18 and 29 years old in good health. Both conserved end residues are part of each CDR3. Each record gives: clone size, D gene, CDR3 length, J gene, V gene, CDR3 DNA, CDR3 protein. D genes are given only for firm matches. Size values are once, few and many counts, or a class for expanded clones, and some rows have none.

abundance: few; d_gene: .; len: 13; j_gene: TRBJ1-5; v_gene: TRBV30; CDR3nt: TGTGCCTGGGGTGAGGGGTTCAATCAGCCCCAGCATTTT; CDR3aa: CAWGEGFNQPQHF
abundance: few; d_gene: .; len: 13; j_gene: TRBJ2-6; v_gene: TRBV6-1; CDR3nt: TGTGCCACAGAACTGGCTGGGGCCAACGTCCTGACTTTC; CDR3aa: CATELAGANVLTF
abundance: .; d_gene: .; len: 13; j_gene: TRBJ1-2; v_gene: TRBV4-2; CDR3nt: TGTGCCAGCAGCCAAGATTGGGGGGCTGGCTACACCTTC; CDR3aa: CASSQDWGAGYTF
abundance: .; d_gene: TRBD1; len: 12; j_gene: TRBJ2-1; v_gene: TRBV7-3; CDR3nt: TGTGCCAGCAGCCGACAGGGCCATGAGCAGTTCTTC; CDR3aa: CASSRQGHEQFF
abundance: .; d_gene: .; len: 11; j_gene: TRBJ2-1; v_gene: TRBV7-9; CDR3nt: TGTGCCAGCAGCCGCCGGGACGAGCAGTTCTTC; CDR3aa: CASSRRDEQFF
abundance: .; d_gene: .; len: 16; j_gene: TRBJ2-3; v_gene: TRBV6-6; CDR3nt: TGTGCCAGCAGTTACGGCGCAAGCAGCACCACAGATACGCAGTATTTT; CDR3aa: CASSYGASSTTDTQYF
abundance: .; d_gene: .; len: 17; j_gene: TRBJ2-2; v_gene: TRBV15; CDR3nt: TGTGCCACCAGCAGTATCCTGGAAGTCCCGAACACCGGGGAGCTGTTTTTT; CDR3aa: CATSSILEVPNTGELFF
abundance: many; d_gene: TRBD2; len: 12; j_gene: TRBJ2-3; v_gene: TRBV7-9; CDR3nt: TGTGCCAGCAGCTTATCAGCGGGGGCGCAGTATTTT; CDR3aa: CASSLSAGAQYF
abundance: .; d_gene: TRBD2; len: 15; j_gene: TRBJ2-5; v_gene: TRBV5-5; CDR3nt: TGTGCCAGCAGCTTGGAGGGGACTAGCGGGGAGACCCAGTACTTC; CDR3aa: CASSLEGTSGETQYF
abundance: .; d_gene: TRBD1; len: 15; j_gene: TRBJ1-2; v_gene: TRBV18; CDR3nt: TGTGCCAGCTCACTTGGACAGGAGGGACTCTATGGCTACACCTTC; CDR3aa: CASSLGQEGLYGYTF
abundance: .; d_gene: .; len: 14; j_gene: TRBJ2-5; v_gene: TRBV11-1; CDR3nt: TGTGCCAGCAAGGGCTCATGGACTCAGGAGACCCAGTACTTC; CDR3aa: CASKGSWTQETQYF
abundance: .; d_gene: .; len: 14; j_gene: TRBJ1-1; v_gene: TRBV19; CDR3nt: TGTGCCAGTAGTCGAGGGCGGGTGAACACTGAAGCTTTCTTT; CDR3aa: CASSRGRVNTEAFF
abundance: .; d_gene: .; len: 14; j_gene: TRBJ2-5; v_gene: TRBV11-2; CDR3nt: TGTGCCAGCAGCCATACGGACTCCCAAGAGACCCAGTACTTC; CDR3aa: CASSHTDSQETQYF
abundance: .; d_gene: .; len: 17; j_gene: TRBJ2-6; v_gene: TRBV5-6; CDR3nt: TGTGCCAGCAGCTTGGCCCGGGGTTCCTCTGGGGCCAACGTCCTGACTTTC; CDR3aa: CASSLARGSSGANVLTF
abundance: few; d_gene: .; len: 15; j_gene: TRBJ1-1; v_gene: TRBV23-1; CDR3nt: TGCGCCAGCAATCCTAGGCTTCGGGGGAATGAGTGTGCTTTCTTT; CDR3aa: CASNPRLRGNECAFF
abundance: few; d_gene: .; len: 11; j_gene: TRBJ2-4; v_gene: TRBV20-1; CDR3nt: TGCAGTGCTAGACACAGCAACATTCAGTACTTC; CDR3aa: CSARHSNIQYF
abundance: many; d_gene: .; len: 14; j_gene: TRBJ1-1; v_gene: TRBV5-6; CDR3nt: TGTGCCAGCAGCTTGGGGTTCGACCAGACGGGAGCTTTCTTT; CDR3aa: CASSLGFDQTGAFF
abundance: .; d_gene: .; len: 14; j_gene: TRBJ2-7; v_gene: TRBV7-9; CDR3nt: TGTGCCAGCAGCCCGGGAGACAGGGCCTACGAGCAGTACTTC; CDR3aa: CASSPGDRAYEQYF
abundance: .; d_gene: TRBD1; len: 17; j_gene: TRBJ2-5; v_gene: TRBV11-1; CDR3nt: TGTGCCAGCAGCTTAGAAGAAAGCCAGGGGGCGCGGGAGACCCAGTACTTC; CDR3aa: CASSLEESQGARETQYF
abundance: .; d_gene: .; len: 15; j_gene: TRBJ2-1; v_gene: TRBV7-9; CDR3nt: TGTGCCAGCAGCTTATCCGGTCTTCAAGGTAATGAGCAGTTCTTC; CDR3aa: CASSLSGLQGNEQFF
abundance: .; d_gene: .; len: 13; j_gene: TRBJ1-2; v_gene: TRBV28; CDR3nt: TGTGCCAGCAGTTTGCCCGCTAACTATGGCTACACCTTC; CDR3aa: CASSLPANYGYTF
abundance: .; d_gene: TRBD1; len: 17; j_gene: TRBJ1-2; v_gene: TRBV5-1; CDR3nt: TGCGCCAGCAGCCGGGCCGGGACAGGGATCAGGGGTAATGGCTACACCTTC; CDR3aa: CASSRAGTGIRGNGYTF
abundance: few; d_gene: .; len: 12; j_gene: TRBJ2-3; v_gene: TRBV6-5; CDR3nt: TGTGCCAGCAGTCGCGGCACAGATACGCAGTATTTT; CDR3aa: CASSRGTDTQYF
abundance: few; d_gene: .; len: 14; j_gene: TRBJ1-2; v_gene: TRBV9; CDR3nt: TGTGCCAGCAGCGTAGGGACACGCAACTATGGCTACACCTTC; CDR3aa: CASSVGTRNYGYTF
abundance: .; d_gene: .; len: 14; j_gene: TRBJ2-3; v_gene: TRBV15; CDR3nt: TGTGCCACCAGCAGAGGGGACTTGGCAGATACGCAGTATTTT; CDR3aa: CATSRGDLADTQYF
abundance: .; d_gene: .; len: 12; j_gene: TRBJ1-2; v_gene: TRBV30; CDR3nt: TGTGCCTGGAGCCAGGTTGGCTATGGCTACACCTTC; CDR3aa: CAWSQVGYGYTF
abundance: .; d_gene: .; len: 13; j_gene: TRBJ1-1; v_gene: TRBV19; CDR3nt: TGTGCCAGTAGTCAACTCCGACAGACTGAAGCTTTCTTT; CDR3aa: CASSQLRQTEAFF
abundance: few; d_gene: .; len: 16; j_gene: TRBJ1-4; v_gene: TRBV5-6; CDR3nt: TGTGCCAGCAGCTCCCTTCTCAGGGGAAAAAATGAAAAACTGTTTTTT; CDR3aa: CASSSLLRGKNEKLFF